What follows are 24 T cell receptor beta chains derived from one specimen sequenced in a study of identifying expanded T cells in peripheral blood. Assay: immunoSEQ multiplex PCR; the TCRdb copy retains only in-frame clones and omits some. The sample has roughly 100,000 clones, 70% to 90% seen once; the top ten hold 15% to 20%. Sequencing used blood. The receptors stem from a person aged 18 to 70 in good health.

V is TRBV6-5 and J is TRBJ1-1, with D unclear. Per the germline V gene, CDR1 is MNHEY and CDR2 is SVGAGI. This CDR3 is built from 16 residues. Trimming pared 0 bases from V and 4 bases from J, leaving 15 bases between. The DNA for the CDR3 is TGTGCCAGCAGTTACTCAGCCTTACCCGGCGGCACTGAAGCTTTCTTT. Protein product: CASSYSALPGGTEAFF.

The CDR3 DNA reads TGTGCCAGCAGTTTAACGCCTAGCGGGGGGGAGCTCACAGATACGCAGTATTTT. Its translation: CASSLTPSGGELTDTQYF. This chain connects TRBV28 to TRBJ2-3, with TRBD2 matching 12 bases. V gave up 2 bases and J gave up 2 bases; unmatched junction bases: 8. From germline, CDR1 is MDHEN and CDR2 SYDVKM. The CDR3 contains 18 residues. Supplemented by reference TRBV28 and TRBJ2-3, the full variable domain reads DVKVTQSSRYLVKRTGEKVFLECVQDMDHENMFWYRQDPGLGLRLIYFSYDVKMKEKGDIPEGYSVSREKKERFSLILESASTNQTSMYLCASSLTPSGGELTDTQYFGPGTRLTVL.

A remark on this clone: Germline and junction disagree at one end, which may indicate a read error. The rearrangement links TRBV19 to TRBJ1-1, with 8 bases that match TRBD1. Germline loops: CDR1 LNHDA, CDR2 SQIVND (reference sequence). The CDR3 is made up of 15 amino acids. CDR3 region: CASSVDRGRNTEAFF. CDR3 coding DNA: TGTGCCAGTAGTGTAGACAGGGGAAGGAACACTGAAGCTTTCTTT.

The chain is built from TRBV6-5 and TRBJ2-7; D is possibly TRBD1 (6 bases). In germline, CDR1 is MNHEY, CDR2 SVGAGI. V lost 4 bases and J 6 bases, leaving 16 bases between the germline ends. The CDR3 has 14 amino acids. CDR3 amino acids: CASSSVYRVGEQYF. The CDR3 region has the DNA TGTGCCAGCAGTTCCGTTTACAGGGTGGGCGAGCAGTACTTC.

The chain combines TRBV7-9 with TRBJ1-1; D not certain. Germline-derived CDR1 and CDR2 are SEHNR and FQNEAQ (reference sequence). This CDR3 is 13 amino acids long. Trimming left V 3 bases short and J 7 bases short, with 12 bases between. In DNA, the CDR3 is TGTGCCAGCAGCTTGGCAGTGACCCTTGAAGCTTTCTTT. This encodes CASSLAVTLEAFF.

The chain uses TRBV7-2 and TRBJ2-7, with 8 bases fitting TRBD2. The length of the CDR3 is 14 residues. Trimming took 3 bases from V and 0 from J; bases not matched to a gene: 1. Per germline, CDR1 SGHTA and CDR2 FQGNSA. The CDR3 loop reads CASSFTSGSYEQYF. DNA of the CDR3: TGTGCCAGCAGCTTCACTAGCGGCTCCTACGAGCAGTACTTC.

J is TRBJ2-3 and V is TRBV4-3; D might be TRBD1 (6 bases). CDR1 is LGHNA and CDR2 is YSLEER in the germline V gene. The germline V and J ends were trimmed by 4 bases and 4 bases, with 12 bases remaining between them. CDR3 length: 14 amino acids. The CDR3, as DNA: TGCGCCAGCAGCCCCAGGGGAGCCGCAGATACGCAGTATTTT. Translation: CASSPRGAADTQYF.

CDR3 region: CASSLATNTEAFF. The CDR3 bases are TGTGCCAGCAGCTTAGCCACGAACACTGAAGCTTTCTTT. V is TRBV7-9 and J is TRBJ1-1; unclear D gene. V was shortened by 0 bases and J by 1 base, with 3 bases between the two germline ends. Germline-derived CDR1 and CDR2 are SEHNR and FQNEAQ (reference sequence). The CDR3 contains 13 residues.

For the CDR3, the DNA is TGTGCCAGCAGCTATTCCCCTGGACGCACAGATACGCAGTATTTT. It translates to CASSYSPGRTDTQYF. The J gene is TRBJ2-3, the V gene TRBV21-1. TRBV21-1 counts as a pseudogene. This CDR3 region has 15 residues.

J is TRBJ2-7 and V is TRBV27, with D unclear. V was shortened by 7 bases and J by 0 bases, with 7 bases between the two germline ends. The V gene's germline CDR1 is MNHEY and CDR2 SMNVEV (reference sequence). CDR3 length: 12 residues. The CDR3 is CASIGPSYEQYF. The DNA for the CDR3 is TGTGCCAGCATTGGGCCCTCCTACGAGCAGTACTTC.

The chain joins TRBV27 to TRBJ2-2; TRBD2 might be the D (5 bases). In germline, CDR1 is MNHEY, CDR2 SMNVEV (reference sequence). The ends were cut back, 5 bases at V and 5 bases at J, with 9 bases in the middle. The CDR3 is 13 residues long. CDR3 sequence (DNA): TGTGCCAGCAGTCTGAGGGAGACCGGGGAGCTGTTTTTT. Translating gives CASSLRETGELFF.

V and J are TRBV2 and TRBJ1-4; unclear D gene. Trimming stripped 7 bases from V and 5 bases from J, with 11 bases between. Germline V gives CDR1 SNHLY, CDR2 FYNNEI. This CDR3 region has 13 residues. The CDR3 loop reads CASNWVLNEKLFF. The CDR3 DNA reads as TGTGCCAGCAATTGGGTTCTGAATGAAAAACTGTTTTTT.

The DNA of the CDR3 is TGTGCCGGTAGCGGGTCCCACCAGTACTTC. This sequence encodes CAGSGSHQYF. The chain is built from TRBV7-9 and TRBJ2-5; 7 positions match TRBD2. Germline V gene data show CDR1 as SEHNR and CDR2 as FQNEAQ (reference sequence). Trimming at V came to 11 bases and at J to 10 bases, leaving 7 bases not matched to a gene. The CDR3 contains 10 residues.

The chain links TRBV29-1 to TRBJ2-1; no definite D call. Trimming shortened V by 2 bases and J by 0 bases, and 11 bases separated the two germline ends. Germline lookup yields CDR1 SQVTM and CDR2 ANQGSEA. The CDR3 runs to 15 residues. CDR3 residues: CSVERVVSSYNEQFF. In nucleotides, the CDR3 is TGCAGCGTTGAAAGAGTGGTTAGCTCCTACAATGAGCAGTTCTTC.

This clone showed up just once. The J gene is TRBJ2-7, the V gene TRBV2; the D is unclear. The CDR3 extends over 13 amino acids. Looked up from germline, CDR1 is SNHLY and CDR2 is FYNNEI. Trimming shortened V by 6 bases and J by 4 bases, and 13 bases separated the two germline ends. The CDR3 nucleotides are TGTGCCAGCAGAGACCGGTCGAAATACGAGCAGTACTTC. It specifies CASRDRSKYEQYF.

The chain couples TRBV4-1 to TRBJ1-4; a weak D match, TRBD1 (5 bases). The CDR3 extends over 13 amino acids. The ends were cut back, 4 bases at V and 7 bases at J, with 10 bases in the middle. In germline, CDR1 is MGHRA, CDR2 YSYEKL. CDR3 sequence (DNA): TGCGCCAGCAGCCCTGGGACGGGTGAAAAACTGTTTTTT. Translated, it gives CASSPGTGEKLFF.

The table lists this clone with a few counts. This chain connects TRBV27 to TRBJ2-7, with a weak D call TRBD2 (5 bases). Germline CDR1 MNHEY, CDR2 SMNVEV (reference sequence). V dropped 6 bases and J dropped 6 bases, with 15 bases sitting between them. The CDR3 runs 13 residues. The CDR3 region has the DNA TGTGCCAGCAGGACGGTAGAGGGATCCGAGCAGTACTTC. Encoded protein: CASRTVEGSEQYF.

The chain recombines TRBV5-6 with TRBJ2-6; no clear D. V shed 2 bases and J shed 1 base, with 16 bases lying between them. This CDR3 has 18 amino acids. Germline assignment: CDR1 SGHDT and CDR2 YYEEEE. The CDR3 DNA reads TGTGCCAGCAGCTTCCTCCGGGTCGAACCGTCTGGGGCCAACGTCCTGACTTTC. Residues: CASSFLRVEPSGANVLTF.

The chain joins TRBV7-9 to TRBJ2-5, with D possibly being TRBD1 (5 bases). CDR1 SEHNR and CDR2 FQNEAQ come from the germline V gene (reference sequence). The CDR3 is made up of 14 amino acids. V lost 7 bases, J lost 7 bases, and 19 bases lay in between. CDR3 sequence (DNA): TGTGCCAGCACCAAAGACACAGGCCTCGGGACCCAGTACTTC. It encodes CASTKDTGLGTQYF.

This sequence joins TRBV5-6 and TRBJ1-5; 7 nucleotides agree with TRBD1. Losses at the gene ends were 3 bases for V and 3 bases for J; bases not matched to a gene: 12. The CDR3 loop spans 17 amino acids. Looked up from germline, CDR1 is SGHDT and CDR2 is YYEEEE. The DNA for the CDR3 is TGTGCCAGCAGCTCGAATCGACGAGGGGGCCTCAATCAGCCCCAGCATTTT. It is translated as CASSSNRRGGLNQPQHF. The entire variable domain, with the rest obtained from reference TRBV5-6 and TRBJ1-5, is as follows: DAGVTQSPTHLIKTRGQQVTLRCSPKSGHDTVSWYQQALGQGPQFIFQYYEEEERQRGNFPDRFSGHQFPNYSSELNVNALLLGDSALYLCASSSNRRGGLNQPQHFGDGTRLSIL.

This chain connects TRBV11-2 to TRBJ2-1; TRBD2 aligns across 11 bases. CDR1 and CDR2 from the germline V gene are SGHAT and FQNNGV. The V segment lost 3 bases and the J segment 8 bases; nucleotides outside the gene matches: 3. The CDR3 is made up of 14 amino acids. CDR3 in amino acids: CASSFRLAGYEQFF. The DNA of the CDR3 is TGTGCCAGCAGCTTTCGACTAGCGGGGTATGAGCAGTTCTTC.

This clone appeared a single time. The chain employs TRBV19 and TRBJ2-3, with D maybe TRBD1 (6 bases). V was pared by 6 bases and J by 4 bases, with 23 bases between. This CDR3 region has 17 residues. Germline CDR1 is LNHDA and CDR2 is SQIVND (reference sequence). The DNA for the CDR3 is TGTGCCAGTAGCCCTGACAGGACGGTCGGATACGCAGATACGCAGTATTTT. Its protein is CASSPDRTVGYADTQYF. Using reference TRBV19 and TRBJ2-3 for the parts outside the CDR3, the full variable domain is DGGITQSPKYLFRKEGQNVTLSCEQNLNHDAMYWYRQDPGQGLRLIYYSQIVNDFQKGDIAEGYSVSREKKESFPLTVTSAQKNPTAFYLCASSPDRTVGYADTQYFGPGTRLTVL.

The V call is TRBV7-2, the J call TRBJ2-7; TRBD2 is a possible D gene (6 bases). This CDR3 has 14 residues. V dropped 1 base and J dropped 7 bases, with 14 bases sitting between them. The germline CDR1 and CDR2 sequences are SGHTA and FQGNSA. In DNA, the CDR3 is TGTGCCAGCAGCTTAGTCGGGGGAGGAGGTGAGCAGTACTTC. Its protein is CASSLVGGGGEQYF.

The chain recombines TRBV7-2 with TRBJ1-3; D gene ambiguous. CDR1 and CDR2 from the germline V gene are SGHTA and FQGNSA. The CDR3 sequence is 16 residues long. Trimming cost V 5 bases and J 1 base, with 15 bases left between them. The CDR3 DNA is TGTGCCAGCAGCCAAATTACCTTGGCTTCTGGAAACACCATATATTTT. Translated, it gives CASSQITLASGNTIYF.